The subject of this entry is one T cell receptor beta chain. Trimming cost V 6 bases and J 0 bases; bases outside gene matches: 10. The CDR3 covers 17 residues. CDR1 is LNHDA and CDR2 is SQIVND in the germline V gene (reference sequence). This entry belongs to a study of blood T cell repertoires in COVID-19. Study as a whole: Sites across the United States, Italy and Spain contributed samples from acute and convalescent COVID-19. The analysed material was cDNA or gDNA that came from T cells, B-cell-depleted T cells, or PBMCs.

The Seattle patients joined while their infection was active and were tracked longitudinally afterward. TCRdb keeps only in-frame clones here, not all; method: immunoSEQ multiplex PCR. This table has around 400,000 clones, roughly 86% appearing once. Sequencing was performed on peripheral blood. The V call is TRBV19, the J call TRBJ1-5; 8 bases are a match to TRBD1. The sequence came from a woman in her sixties or seventies with COVID-19, enrolled during active disease. The CDR3 bases are TGTGCCAGTAGGCCAAAGACAGGGGCGTTTAGCAATCAGCCCCAGCATTTT. It specifies CASRPKTGAFSNQPQHF.